The T cell receptor (beta chain) under discussion was sequenced for a study of chemoradiotherapy in HPV16-positive cancers. Study context: Candidate HPV-specific T-cell clones and common TCR motifs came from functional assays in two HPV16-positive patients. Whole-study findings and limits: Candidate HPV-specific clones and E7-related TCR motifs grew in tumor during treatment.

CDR3 length: 13 residues. CDR1 is ENHRY, CDR2 SYGVKD, per germline. V was clipped by 4 bases and J by 2 bases; unmatched bases: 0. Details on this clone: Its antigen remains unknown.

The method was immunoSEQ multiplex PCR; TCRdb's version includes in-frame clones alone and lacks a portion of them. The sample lists 9,500 to 15,000 clones; 70% to 90% were seen once. The V call is TRBV10-3, the J call TRBJ2-7; 9 bases align to TRBD2. This receptor was obtained from a human donor with HPV-associated anogenital cancer. The sequenced sample was blood, obtained from a patient who underwent chemoradiotherapy. The CDR3 sequence: CAISVAGAYEQYF. Here the CDR3 DNA reads TGTGCCATCAGTGTAGCGGGGGCCTACGAGCAGTACTTC.